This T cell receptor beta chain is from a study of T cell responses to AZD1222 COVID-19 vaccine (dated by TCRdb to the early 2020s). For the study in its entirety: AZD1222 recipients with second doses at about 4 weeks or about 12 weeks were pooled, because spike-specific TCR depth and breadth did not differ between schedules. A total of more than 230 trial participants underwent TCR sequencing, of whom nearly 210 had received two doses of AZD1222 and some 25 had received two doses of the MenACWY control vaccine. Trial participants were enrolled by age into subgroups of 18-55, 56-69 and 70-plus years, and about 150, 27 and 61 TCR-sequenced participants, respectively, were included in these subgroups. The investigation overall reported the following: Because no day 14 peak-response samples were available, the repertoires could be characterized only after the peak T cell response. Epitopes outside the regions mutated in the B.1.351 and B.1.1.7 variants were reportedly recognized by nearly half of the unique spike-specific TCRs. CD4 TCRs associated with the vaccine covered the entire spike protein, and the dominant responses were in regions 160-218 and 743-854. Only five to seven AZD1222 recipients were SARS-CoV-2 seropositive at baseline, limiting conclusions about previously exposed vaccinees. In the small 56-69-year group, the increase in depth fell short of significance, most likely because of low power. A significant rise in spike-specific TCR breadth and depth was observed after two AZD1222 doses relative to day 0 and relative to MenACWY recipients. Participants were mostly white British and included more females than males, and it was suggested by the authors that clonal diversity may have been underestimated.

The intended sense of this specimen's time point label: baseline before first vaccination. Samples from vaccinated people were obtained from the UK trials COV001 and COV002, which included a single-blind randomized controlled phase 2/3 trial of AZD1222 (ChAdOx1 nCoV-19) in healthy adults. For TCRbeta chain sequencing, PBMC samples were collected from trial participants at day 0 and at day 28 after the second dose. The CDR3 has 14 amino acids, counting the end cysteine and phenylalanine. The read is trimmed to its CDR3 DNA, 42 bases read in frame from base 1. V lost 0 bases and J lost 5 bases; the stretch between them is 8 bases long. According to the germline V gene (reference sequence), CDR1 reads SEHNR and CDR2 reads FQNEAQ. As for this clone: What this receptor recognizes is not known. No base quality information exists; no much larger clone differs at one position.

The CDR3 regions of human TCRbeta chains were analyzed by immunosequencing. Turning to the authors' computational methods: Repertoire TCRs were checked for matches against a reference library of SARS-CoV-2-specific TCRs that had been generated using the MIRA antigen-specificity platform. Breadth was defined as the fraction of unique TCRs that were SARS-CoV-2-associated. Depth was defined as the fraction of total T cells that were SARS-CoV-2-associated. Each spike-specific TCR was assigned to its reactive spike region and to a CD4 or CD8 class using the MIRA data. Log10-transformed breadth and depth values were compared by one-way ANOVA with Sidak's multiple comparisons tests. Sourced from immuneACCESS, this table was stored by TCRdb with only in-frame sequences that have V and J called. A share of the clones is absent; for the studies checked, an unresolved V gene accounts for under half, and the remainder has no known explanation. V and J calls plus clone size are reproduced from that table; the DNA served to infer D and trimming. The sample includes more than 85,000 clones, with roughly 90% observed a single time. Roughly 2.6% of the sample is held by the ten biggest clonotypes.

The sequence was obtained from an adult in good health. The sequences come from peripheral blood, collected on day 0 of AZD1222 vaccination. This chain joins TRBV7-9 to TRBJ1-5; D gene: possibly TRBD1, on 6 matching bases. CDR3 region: CASSLAPGDQPQHF. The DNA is TGTGCCAGCAGCTTAGCCCCAGGGGATCAGCCCCAGCATTTT.